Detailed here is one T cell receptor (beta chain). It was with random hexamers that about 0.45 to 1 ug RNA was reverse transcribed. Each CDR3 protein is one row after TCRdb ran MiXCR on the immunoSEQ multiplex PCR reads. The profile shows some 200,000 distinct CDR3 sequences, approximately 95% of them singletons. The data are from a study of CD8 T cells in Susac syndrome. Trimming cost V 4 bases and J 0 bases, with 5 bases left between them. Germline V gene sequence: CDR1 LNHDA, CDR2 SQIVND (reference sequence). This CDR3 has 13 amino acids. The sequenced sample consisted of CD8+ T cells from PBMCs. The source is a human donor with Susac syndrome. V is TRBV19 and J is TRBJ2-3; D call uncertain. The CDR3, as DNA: TGTGCCAGTAGTACAACTAGCACAGATACGCAGTATTTT. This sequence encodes CASSTTSTDTQYF.